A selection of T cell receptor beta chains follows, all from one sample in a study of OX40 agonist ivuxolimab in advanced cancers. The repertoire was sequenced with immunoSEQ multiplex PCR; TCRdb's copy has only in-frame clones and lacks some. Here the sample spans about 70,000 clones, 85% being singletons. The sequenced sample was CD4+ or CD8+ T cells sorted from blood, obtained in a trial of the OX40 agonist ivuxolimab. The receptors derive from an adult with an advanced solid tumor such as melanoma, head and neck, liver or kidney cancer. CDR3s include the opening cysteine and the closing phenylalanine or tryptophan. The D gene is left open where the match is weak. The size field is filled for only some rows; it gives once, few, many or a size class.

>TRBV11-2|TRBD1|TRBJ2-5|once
TGTGCCAGCAGCCCGGACAGGGGTTGGGGACAAGAGACCCAGTACTTC
CASSPDRGWGQETQYF
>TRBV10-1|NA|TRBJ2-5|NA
TGCGCCAGCAGGCCCCGTTTTGAGACCCAGTACTTC
CASRPRFETQYF
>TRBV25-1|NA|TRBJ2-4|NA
TGTGCCAGCACCTCCCCGACCCAGGGAAACATTCAGTACTTC
CASTSPTQGNIQYF
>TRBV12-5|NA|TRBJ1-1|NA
TGTGCTAGTGGTTTGGCTCCCGGGGCGGCTTTCTTT
CASGLAPGAAFF
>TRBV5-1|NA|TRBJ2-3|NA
TGCGCCAGCAGCTTCCAGGGAGAAGATACGCAGTATTTT
CASSFQGEDTQYF
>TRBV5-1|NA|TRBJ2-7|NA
TGCGCCAGCAGCCTAATTGTAGGCGGGTCCGACGAGCAGTACTTC
CASSLIVGGSDEQYF
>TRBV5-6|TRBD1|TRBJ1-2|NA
TGTGCCAGCAGGGTGACCGGGACAGCGATCTTGGTTGGCTACACCTTC
CASRVTGTAILVGYTF
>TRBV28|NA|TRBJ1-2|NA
TGTGCCAGCAGCCAAACAGAAAACTATGGCTACACCTTC
CASSQTENYGYTF
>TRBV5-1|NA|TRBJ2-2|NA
TGCGCCAGCAGCTTGGAAGGGGCGACCGGGGAGCTGTTTTTT
CASSLEGATGELFF
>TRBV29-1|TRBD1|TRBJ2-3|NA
TGCAGCGTTGTTTTTCACAGGGGGATTGATACGCAGTATTTT
CSVVFHRGIDTQYF
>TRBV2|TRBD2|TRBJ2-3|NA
TGTGCCAGCAGTGAGGGTAGCGGGAGGGTGGGTACGCAGTATTTT
CASSEGSGRVGTQYF
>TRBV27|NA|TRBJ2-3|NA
TGTGCCAGCAGACCCCGACAGAGCACAGATACGCAGTATTTT
CASRPRQSTDTQYF
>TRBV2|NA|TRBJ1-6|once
TGTGCCAGCGGAAGATTAGGGGTGGGCAATAATTCACCCCTCCACTTT
CASGRLGVGNNSPLHF
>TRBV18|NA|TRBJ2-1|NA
TGTGCCAGCTCACCGTGGGACTCCGAGCAGTTCTTC
CASSPWDSEQFF
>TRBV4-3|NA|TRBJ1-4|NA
TGCGCCAGCAGCCAGGGCGACCCCGGGGGAAAACTGTTTTTT
CASSQGDPGGKLFF
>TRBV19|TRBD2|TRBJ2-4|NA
TGTGCCAGTAGTATAGCCGAGACTAGCGGGACAAACATTCAGTACTTC
CASSIAETSGTNIQYF
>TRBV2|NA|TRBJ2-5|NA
TGTGCCAGCAGGGGGAGGGGGCAAGAGACCCAGTACTTC
CASRGRGQETQYF
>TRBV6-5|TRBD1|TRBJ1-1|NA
TGTGCCAGCGGGACAGGGGGCATGAGCACTGAAGCTTTCTTT
CASGTGGMSTEAFF
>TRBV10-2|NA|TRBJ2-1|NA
TGCGCCAGCAGTGAGGGACGCCTCTACAATGAGCAGTTCTTC
CASSEGRLYNEQFF
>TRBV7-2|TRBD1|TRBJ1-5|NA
TGTGCCAGCAGCTCGACAGGGAGAAATCAGCCCCAGCATTTT
CASSSTGRNQPQHF
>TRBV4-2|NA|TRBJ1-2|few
TGTGCCAGCAGCCAAGATTATCGGGAAACGGGCGGCTACACCTTC
CASSQDYRETGGYTF
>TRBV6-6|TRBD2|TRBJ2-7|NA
TGTGCCAGCAGTTGGGGACTAGCGGGTCCCTACGAGCAGTACTTC
CASSWGLAGPYEQYF
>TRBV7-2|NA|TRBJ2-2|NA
TGTGCCAGCAGCTCCTTTGGTATCGGGGAGCTGTTTTTT
CASSSFGIGELFF
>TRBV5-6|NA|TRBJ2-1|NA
TGTGCCTGGGGGGGGGCCAATGAGCAGTTCTTC
CAWGGANEQFF
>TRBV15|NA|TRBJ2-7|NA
TGTGCCACCAGCAGAGATACTGTTTTAGCCGCCTGGCAGTACTTC
CATSRDTVLAAWQYF
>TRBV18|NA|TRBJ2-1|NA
TGTGCCAGCTCACCGTCACAGGGCTCCTACAATGAGCAGTTCTTC
CASSPSQGSYNEQFF
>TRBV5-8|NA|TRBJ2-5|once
TGTGCCAGCAGCTTTGAATTAGTGACCCAGTACTTC
CASSFELVTQYF
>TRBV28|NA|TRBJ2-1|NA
TGTGCCAGCGGTTCCTGGGGACTTACCTACAATGAGCAGTTCTTC
CASGSWGLTYNEQFF
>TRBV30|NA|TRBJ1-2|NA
TGTGCCTGGAGTGGTTTGGTACAGGTCTATGGCTACACCTTC
CAWSGLVQVYGYTF
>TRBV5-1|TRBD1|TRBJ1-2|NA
TGCGCCAGCAGCACCGGACAGGAGGATAACTATGGCTACACCTTC
CASSTGQEDNYGYTF
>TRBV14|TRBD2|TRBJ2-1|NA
TGTGCCAGCAGCCAAGTGGCGGGACTACCCTACAATGAGCAGTTCTTC
CASSQVAGLPYNEQFF
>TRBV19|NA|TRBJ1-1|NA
TGTGCCAGTAGCCCCCTGGCCAGACAGACTGAAGCTTTCTTT
CASSPLARQTEAFF